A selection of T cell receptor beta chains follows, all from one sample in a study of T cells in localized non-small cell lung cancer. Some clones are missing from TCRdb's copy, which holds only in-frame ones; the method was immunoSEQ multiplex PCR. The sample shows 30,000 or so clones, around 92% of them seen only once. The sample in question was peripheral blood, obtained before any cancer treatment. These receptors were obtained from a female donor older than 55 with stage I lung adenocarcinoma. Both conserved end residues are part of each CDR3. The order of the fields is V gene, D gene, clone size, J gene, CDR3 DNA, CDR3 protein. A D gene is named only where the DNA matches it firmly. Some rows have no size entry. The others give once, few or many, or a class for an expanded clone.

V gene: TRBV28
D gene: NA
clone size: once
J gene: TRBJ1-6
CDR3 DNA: TGTGCCAGCACCTCTAATAATTCACCCCTCCACTTT
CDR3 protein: CASTSNNSPLHF

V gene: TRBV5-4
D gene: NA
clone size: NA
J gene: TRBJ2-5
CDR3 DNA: TGTGCCAGCAGCTTGGAACCCCAAGAGACCCAGTACTTC
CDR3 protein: CASSLEPQETQYF

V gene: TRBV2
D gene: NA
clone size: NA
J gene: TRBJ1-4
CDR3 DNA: TGTGCCAGCACCAATAATGAAAAACTGTTTTTT
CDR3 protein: CASTNNEKLFF

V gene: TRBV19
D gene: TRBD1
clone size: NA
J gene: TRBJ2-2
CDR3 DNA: TGTGCCAGTAGACAACAGGGGGCGATTGCCGGGGAGCTGTTTTTT
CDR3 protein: CASRQQGAIAGELFF

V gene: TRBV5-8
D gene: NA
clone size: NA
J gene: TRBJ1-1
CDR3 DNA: TGTGCCAGCAGCTTTGAAGGGTTGAACACTGAAGCTTTCTTT
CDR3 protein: CASSFEGLNTEAFF

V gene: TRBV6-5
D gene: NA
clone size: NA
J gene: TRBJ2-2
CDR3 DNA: TGTGCCAGCAGTTATCCCGGGGAGCTGTTTTTT
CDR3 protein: CASSYPGELFF

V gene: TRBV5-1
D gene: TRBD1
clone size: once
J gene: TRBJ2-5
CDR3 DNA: TGCGCCAGCAGTATGGACAGGCCGGAGACCCAGTACTTC
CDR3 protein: CASSMDRPETQYF

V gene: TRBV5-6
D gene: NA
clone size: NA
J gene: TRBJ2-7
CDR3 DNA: TGTGCCAGCAGCTTGGGACAGAAGGCAGGCGAGCAGTACTTC
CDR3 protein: CASSLGQKAGEQYF

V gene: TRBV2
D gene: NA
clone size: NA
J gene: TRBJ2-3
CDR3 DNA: TGTGCCAGCAGTTATGGGCAGGCGACAGATACGCAGTATTTT
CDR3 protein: CASSYGQATDTQYF

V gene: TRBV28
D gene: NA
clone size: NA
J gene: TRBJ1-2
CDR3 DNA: TGTGCCAGCGACGGCCGAACGGTGCGGGGTGTCTACACCTTC
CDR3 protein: CASDGRTVRGVYTF

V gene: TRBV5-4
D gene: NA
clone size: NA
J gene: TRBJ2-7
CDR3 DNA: TGTGCCAGCAGCATTAGCGGCTCCTACGAGCAGTACTTC
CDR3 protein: CASSISGSYEQYF

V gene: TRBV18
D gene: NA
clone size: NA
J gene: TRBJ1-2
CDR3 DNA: TGTGCCAGCTCACCATACCTAGGCTATGGCTACACCTTC
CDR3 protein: CASSPYLGYGYTF

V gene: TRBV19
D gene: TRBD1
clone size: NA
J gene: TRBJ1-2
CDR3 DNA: TGTGCCAGTAGTATACCCGGGACAGGGGGTTCCTATGGCTACACCTTC
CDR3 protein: CASSIPGTGGSYGYTF

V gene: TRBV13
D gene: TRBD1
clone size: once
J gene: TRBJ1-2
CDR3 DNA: TGTGCCAGCAGCCACCGGGACAGGGGTGACGGCTACACCTTC
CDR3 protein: CASSHRDRGDGYTF

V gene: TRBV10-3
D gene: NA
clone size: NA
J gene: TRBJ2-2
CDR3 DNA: TGTGCCATCAGTGAGTCTCGAGACACCGGGGAGCTGTTTTTT
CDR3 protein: CAISESRDTGELFF

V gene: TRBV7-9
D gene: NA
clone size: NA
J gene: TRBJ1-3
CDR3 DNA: TGTGCCAGCAGCTCCTTTACACAGGGAAACACCATATATTTT
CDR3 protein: CASSSFTQGNTIYF

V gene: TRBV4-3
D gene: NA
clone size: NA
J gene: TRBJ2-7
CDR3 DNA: TGCGCCAGCAGCCAAGATGGGGAGCAGTACTTC
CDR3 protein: CASSQDGEQYF

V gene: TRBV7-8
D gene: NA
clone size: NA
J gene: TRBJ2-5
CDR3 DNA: TGTGCCAGCAGCTTAGGTCGTCAGGGGGGCCCGCAAGAGACCCAGTACTTC
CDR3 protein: CASSLGRQGGPQETQYF

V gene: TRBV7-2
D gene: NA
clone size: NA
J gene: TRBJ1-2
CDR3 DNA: TGTGCCAGCGAATTGGGGGGCTTCTATGGCTACACCTTC
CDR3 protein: CASELGGFYGYTF

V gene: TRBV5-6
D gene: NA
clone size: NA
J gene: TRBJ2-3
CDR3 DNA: TGTGCCAGCAGCTTGGCAACAGGGAGGGATACGCAGTATTTT
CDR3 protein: CASSLATGRDTQYF

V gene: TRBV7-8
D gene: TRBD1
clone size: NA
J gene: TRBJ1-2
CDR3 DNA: TGTGCCAGCAGCTTAACCCGGACAGGGGGCTACACCTTC
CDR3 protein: CASSLTRTGGYTF

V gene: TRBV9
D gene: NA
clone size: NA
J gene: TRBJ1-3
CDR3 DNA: TGTGCCAGCAGCGCCCCCCTCGGGGTAGGAGGAAACACCATATATTTT
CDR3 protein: CASSAPLGVGGNTIYF

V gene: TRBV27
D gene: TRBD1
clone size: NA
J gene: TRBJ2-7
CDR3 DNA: TGTGCCAGCCAGGGGGATAGTGCCTACGAGCAGTACTTC
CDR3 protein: CASQGDSAYEQYF

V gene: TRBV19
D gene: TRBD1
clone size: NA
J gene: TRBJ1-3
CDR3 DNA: TGTGCCAGTAGTATGAACAGGGGCTCTGGAAACACCATATATTTT
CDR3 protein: CASSMNRGSGNTIYF

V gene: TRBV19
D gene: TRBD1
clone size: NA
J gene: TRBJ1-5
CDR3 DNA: TGTGCCAGTACCCGCGGACAGGATAGCAATCAGCCCCAGCATTTT
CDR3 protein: CASTRGQDSNQPQHF